A single sample gave rise to the 3 T cell receptor beta chains below, sequenced in a study of cytomegalovirus exposure and HLA in healthy donors. TCRdb's copy holds only in-frame clones and misses some; the assay was immunoSEQ multiplex PCR. The top ten clones hold roughly 15% of a sample with 150,000 to 200,000 clones, roughly 85% of them seen once. Sequencing was done on a sample of PBMCs. All receptors come from a man in his late teens or twenties in good health and CMV-seropositive.

The chain couples TRBV6-5 to TRBJ2-2, with D hard to call. Germline assignment: CDR1 MNHEY and CDR2 SVGAGI. The CDR3 runs 13 residues. The V gene lost 2 bases and the J gene lost 3 bases, with 4 bases spanning the gap. CDR3 loop: CASSYPDTGELFF. The CDR3 DNA sequence: TGTGCCAGCAGTTACCCTGACACCGGGGAGCTGTTTTTT.

V gene TRBV7-2 combines with J gene TRBJ2-5, with 7 bases lining up with TRBD2. V lost 4 bases, J lost 5 bases, and 7 bases stayed unmatched. The germline CDR1 and CDR2 sequences are SGHTA and FQGNSA. This CDR3 has 14 residues. CDR3 amino acids: CASSSLGGTETQYF. The CDR3, as DNA: TGTGCCAGCAGCTCGCTGGGGGGGACCGAGACCCAGTACTTC.

The CDR3 sequence is CASSTQRNQPQHF. The CDR3 DNA is TGTGCCAGCAGCACACAGCGCAATCAGCCCCAGCATTTT. The V call is TRBV7-3, the J call TRBJ1-5; D gene unclear. Trimming stripped 5 bases from V and 2 bases from J, with 7 bases between. Germline lookup yields CDR1 SGHTA and CDR2 FQGTGA. CDR3 length equals 13 residues.